This T cell receptor beta chain was profiled in a study of T cells after yellow fever vaccination. About the research overall: Some fractions had low cell numbers, and these were prepared with SMART-Seq v4 Ultra Low Input. Points from the study as a whole: Abundant bulk-population clonotypes could contaminate the FACS-sorted repertoires. A weaker but faster secondary response was observed, peaking on day 5 versus 15. Clones from primary vaccination mostly reappeared after the booster (less than 98% CD4, approximately 86% CD8).

This clonotype appeared many times. Antigen unknown. TCRdb reprocessed the 5' RACE reads with MiXCR, giving one entry per CDR3 protein. The data show roughly 70,000 distinct CDR3 sequences, just under 8% seen once. V lost 6 bases to trimming and J lost 4 bases; unmatched junction nucleotides: 3. This CDR3 contains 15 residues. CDR1 is MRHNA and CDR2 is SNTAGT in the germline V gene. The V and J genes are TRBV6-4 and TRBJ2-1; TRBD2 aligns across 13 bases. The sample here was CD8+ T cells sorted from PBMCs, taken on the day of the yellow fever booster vaccination. The clonotype originates from a man aged 25-45 years who received the YFV17D yellow fever vaccine. CDR3 loop: CASSQLAGGYNEQFF. The CDR3 bases are TGTGCCAGCAGCCAACTAGCGGGAGGGTACAATGAGCAGTTCTTC.